Each of the 19 T cell receptor beta chains below was sequenced from the same sample in a study of T cell responses to AZD1222 COVID-19 vaccine. Libraries were prepared by immunoSEQ multiplex PCR; TCRdb keeps only in-frame clonotypes and omits some of them. The table lists around 130,000 clones, over 75% of them singletons. Sequenced here: peripheral blood, sampled on day 0 of AZD1222 vaccination. The receptors stem from an adult in good health.

For the CDR3, the DNA is TGTGCCTGGGGGACAGTTAGCTCCTATAATTCACCCCTCCACTTT. Amino acid sequence: CAWGTVSSYNSPLHF. The chain couples TRBV30 to TRBJ1-6, with 7 bases that match TRBD1. The CDR3 loop spans 15 amino acids. V was pared by 5 bases and J by 0 bases, with 4 bases of the junction left unmatched. Germline V gene sequence: CDR1 GTSNPN, CDR2 SVGIG (reference sequence).

V is TRBV2 and J is TRBJ1-4; D gene unclear. The V gene's germline CDR1 is SNHLY and CDR2 FYNNEI. Between the trimmed V and J ends, which lost 7 bases and 8 bases, there was a span of 14 bases. The CDR3 length is 13 residues. CDR3 loop: CASMGRVREKLFF. The CDR3 DNA is TGTGCCAGCATGGGCCGTGTCAGAGAAAAACTGTTTTTT.

The CDR3 nucleotides read TGTGCCAGCAGCCCAGGGGGAAATGGCTACACCTTC. Translation: CASSPGGNGYTF. The chain carries TRBV12-3 or TRBV12-4 and TRBJ1-2; TRBD1 aligns across 7 bases. The junction had 4 bases not matched to a gene; V was cut back by 6 bases and J by 6 bases. The length of the CDR3 is 12 residues.

The rearrangement joins TRBV19 to TRBJ1-6, with D unresolved. The germline V gene encodes CDR1 LNHDA and CDR2 SQIVND (reference sequence). Trimming shortened V by 4 bases and J by 1 base, and 20 bases separated the two germline ends. CDR3 length equals 19 residues. CDR3 sequence reads: CASSTPQIIWGSYNSPLHF. In nucleotides, the CDR3 is TGTGCCAGTAGTACCCCACAGATCATCTGGGGTTCCTATAATTCACCCCTCCACTTT. The whole variable domain, filled in from reference TRBV19 and TRBJ1-6, reads DGGITQSPKYLFRKEGQNVTLSCEQNLNHDAMYWYRQDPGQGLRLIYYSQIVNDFQKGDIAEGYSVSREKKESFPLTVTSAQKNPTAFYLCASSTPQIIWGSYNSPLHFGNGTRLTVT.

The CDR3 region is CASSPEGTGIGSNQPQHF. The CDR3 coding sequence is TGTGCCAGCTCACCCGAGGGGACAGGAATAGGGAGCAATCAGCCCCAGCATTTT. The rearrangement joins TRBV18 to TRBJ1-5, with TRBD1 identical over 8 bases. J gave up 1 base and V 3 bases, and 11 bases lay outside the gene matches. The CDR3 extends over 18 amino acids. Looked up from germline, CDR1 is KGHSH and CDR2 is LQKENI.

J is TRBJ1-1 and V is TRBV9; D remains unclear. Trimming stripped 2 bases from V and 0 bases from J, with 8 bases between. Per the germline V gene, CDR1 is SGDLS and CDR2 is YYNGEE. The CDR3 covers 14 residues. CDR3: CASSVYPVNTEAFF. The CDR3 nucleotides read TGTGCCAGCAGCGTTTACCCAGTGAACACTGAAGCTTTCTTT.

The chain uses TRBV6-6 and TRBJ1-2, with 7 nucleotides matching TRBD1. This CDR3 region has 16 residues. CDR1 is MNHNY, CDR2 SVGAGI, per germline (reference sequence). V lost 2 bases, J lost 5 bases, and 11 bases stayed unmatched. CDR3 sequence: CASSYPPGQAPYGYTF. Here the CDR3 DNA reads TGTGCCAGCAGTTACCCCCCCGGACAGGCGCCATATGGCTACACCTTC.

Here the CDR3 reads CASSSSGNKLFF. For the CDR3, the DNA is TGTGCCAGCAGTTCCTCCGGGAACAAACTGTTTTTT. J is TRBJ1-4 and V is TRBV12-3 or TRBV12-4; D remains unclear. The CDR3 length is 12 residues. V was shortened by 4 bases and J by 11 bases, with 11 bases between the two germline ends.

The V gene is TRBV19, the J gene TRBJ2-1, with 16 bases identical to TRBD2. Germline lookup yields CDR1 LNHDA and CDR2 SQIVND (reference sequence). This CDR3 is built from 19 residues. V was pared by 6 bases and J by 3 bases, with 11 bases of the junction left unmatched. Here the CDR3 DNA reads TGTGCCAGTAGAAACTCGGGACTAGCGGGAGGGGACCACTACAATGAGCAGTTCTTC. The encoded protein is CASRNSGLAGGDHYNEQFF.

The chain has TRBV5-1 and TRBJ2-3, with 9 bases matching TRBD2. V lost 2 bases and J lost 6; bases outside the gene matches: 10. Germline CDR1 reads SGHRS; CDR2 reads YFSETQ. CDR3 size: 16 residues. The CDR3 reads CASSFLAGVGGDTQYF. In DNA, the CDR3 is TGCGCCAGCAGCTTCTTAGCGGGAGTAGGGGGGGATACGCAGTATTTT.

This clone was counted between two and nine times. The chain links TRBV13 to TRBJ2-7; perhaps TRBD2 as D (8 bases). Trimming cost V 5 bases and J 2 bases, with 31 bases left between them. This CDR3 region has 20 residues. Germline CDR1 is PRHDT and CDR2 is FYEKMQ (reference sequence). In DNA form, the CDR3 reads TGTGCCAGCAGCCTTCAACATCGTCAGAGGGGGCTAGCGGGCCCCTACGAGCAGTACTTC. Protein product: CASSLQHRQRGLAGPYEQYF.

CDR3 in amino acids: CASSFTIASNEQFF. The CDR3 DNA reads as TGTGCCAGCAGCTTTACTATAGCTTCCAATGAGCAGTTCTTC. This chain connects TRBV11-3 to TRBJ2-1; D remains unclear. Trimming took off 3 bases at V and 6 bases at J, with 12 bases between the two ends. The CDR3 runs 14 residues. Germline V gene lookup returns CDR1 SGHNT and CDR2 YENEEA. Full variable domain (rest looked up from reference TRBV11-3 and TRBJ2-1): EAGVVQSPRYKIIEKKQPVAFWCNPISGHNTLYWYLQNLGQGPELLIRYENEEAVDDSQLPKDRFSAERLKGVDSTLKIQPAELGDSAVYLCASSFTIASNEQFFGPGTRLTVL.

This chain's CDR3 is CASSYTGQGGGNTQYF. CDR3 nucleotides: TGTGCCAGCAGCTATACGGGGCAGGGCGGTGGTAATACGCAGTATTTT. The chain carries TRBV7-2 and TRBJ2-3, with D perhaps TRBD1 or TRBD2 (5 bases each). The CDR3 runs to 16 residues. Germline-derived CDR1 and CDR2 are SGHTA and FQGNSA. V was shortened by 4 bases and J by 7 bases, with 21 bases between the two germline ends.

J is TRBJ2-7 and V is TRBV25-1; D is unclear. There are 15 residues in the CDR3. V lost 5 bases and J lost 7, with 21 bases in between. Germline V CDR1 and CDR2: MGHDK, SYGVNS. The CDR3 reads CASSQVFLNYREQYF. DNA for the CDR3: TGTGCCAGCAGTCAGGTGTTCCTCAACTATCGGGAGCAGTACTTC.

The chain uses TRBV6-2 or TRBV6-3 and TRBJ2-3; D is ambiguous. V shed 1 base and J shed 3 bases, with 5 bases lying between them. Germline V CDR1 and CDR2: MNHEY, SVGEGT. The CDR3 is 13 residues long. CDR3 DNA: TGTGCCAGCAGTTACTTGCGGACAGATACGCAGTATTTT. Translated: CASSYLRTDTQYF.

This chain uses TRBV2 with TRBJ1-5; 7 bases fit TRBD1. The CDR3 covers 15 residues. Germline V gene data show CDR1 as SNHLY and CDR2 as FYNNEI. V shed 7 bases, J shed 3 bases, and the junction held 9 bases outside the gene matches. The CDR3 DNA sequence: TGTGCCAGCACAGCTGACGGGACAGACAATCAGCCCCAGCATTTT. It translates to CASTADGTDNQPQHF.

This chain joins TRBV5-1 and TRBJ2-6; D unclear. The germline V and J ends were trimmed by 2 bases and 0 bases, with 12 bases remaining between them. The CDR3 is made up of 17 amino acids. Germline V lookup: CDR1 SGHRS, CDR2 YFSETQ. The CDR3 region has the DNA TGCGCCAGCAGCTTTTCAGGCGACCGCTCTGGGGCCAACGTCCTGACTTTC. Its protein is CASSFSGDRSGANVLTF.

This chain joins TRBV18 and TRBJ2-7, with 14 bases fitting TRBD2. Germline CDR1 reads KGHSH; CDR2 reads LQKENI. The CDR3 totals 17 residues. V lost 5 bases and J lost 7; bases outside the gene matches: 13. DNA of the CDR3: TGTGCCAGCTCATCCTCAACCCGACTAGCGGGAGGGCAGGAGCAGTACTTC. It specifies CASSSSTRLAGGQEQYF.

The V gene is TRBV6-5, the J gene TRBJ1-2, with TRBD1 matching over 12 bases. V gave up 7 bases and J gave up 6 bases; unmatched junction bases: 6. Germline CDR1 MNHEY, CDR2 SVGAGI. The CDR3 contains 14 residues. CDR3 residues: CASTGTGGLNGYTF. In nucleotides, the CDR3 is TGTGCCAGCACCGGGACAGGGGGCTTGAATGGCTACACCTTC.